These 18 T cell receptor beta chains were all obtained from the same sample, sequenced in a study of cytomegalovirus exposure and HLA in healthy donors. Vbeta (60) and Jbeta (13) primers were used in the PCR. Data came from immunoSEQ multiplex PCR; TCRdb stores just in-frame clones and leaves some out. The data hold about 160,000 clones, with around three quarters observed a single time. Sequenced: PBMCs. The receptor set was obtained from a man in his forties or fifties in good health and CMV-seropositive.

The chain employs TRBV5-6 and TRBJ2-3; D is uncertain. This CDR3 region has 15 residues. Per the germline V gene, CDR1 is SGHDT and CDR2 is YYEEEE. Trimming took 1 base from V and 0 from J, leaving 9 bases between them. As DNA, the CDR3 is TGTGCCAGCAGCTTGAAGAGGATGAGCACAGATACGCAGTATTTT. Residues: CASSLKRMSTDTQYF.

The CDR3 sequence: CASSVRGDQPQHF. CDR3 bases: TGTGCCAGCAGCGTCAGGGGGGATCAGCCCCAGCATTTT. The chain links TRBV7-2 to TRBJ1-5; TRBD1 matches at 7 bases. Germline values: CDR1 SGHTA, CDR2 FQGNSA. V shed 5 bases, J shed 5 bases, and the junction held 3 bases outside the gene matches. The CDR3 covers 13 residues.

CDR3: CASSLGPTENSNQPQHF. Written as DNA, the CDR3 is TGCGCCAGCAGCTTGGGGCCCACAGAGAATAGCAATCAGCCCCAGCATTTT. V usage is TRBV5-1 and J usage is TRBJ1-5; D uncertain. Deletions cut 0 bases from V and 0 bases from J, with 13 bases between. The CDR3 has 17 residues. CDR1 and CDR2 from the germline V gene are SGHRS and YFSETQ.

The gene calls are TRBV4-3 and TRBJ2-7; D is possibly TRBD2 (7 bases). The germline V gene encodes CDR1 LGHNA and CDR2 YSLEER. V dropped 1 base and J dropped 1 base, with 14 bases sitting between them. The CDR3 loop spans 16 amino acids. The CDR3 DNA reads as TGCGCCAGCAGCCAAGCCTGGGAGGGGGGTTCCTACGAGCAGTACTTC. Translating gives CASSQAWEGGSYEQYF.

The chain joins TRBV2 to TRBJ1-2; D call uncertain. Germline loops: CDR1 SNHLY, CDR2 FYNNEI. V lost 8 bases to trimming and J lost 0 bases, with 22 bases between them. The CDR3 is 17 residues long. This CDR3 is CASPVRGRDNPNYGYTF. DNA for the CDR3: TGTGCCAGCCCAGTACGGGGAAGGGATAATCCTAACTATGGCTACACCTTC. Supplemented by reference TRBV2 and TRBJ1-2, the full variable domain reads EPEVTQTPSHQVTQMGQEVILRCVPISNHLYFYWYRQILGQKVEFLVSFYNNEISEKSEIFDDQFSVERPDGSNFTLKIRSTKLEDSAMYFCASPVRGRDNPNYGYTFGSGTRLTVV.

This clone has more than one count but fewer than ten. The DNA of the CDR3 is TGTGCCAGTAATAAACAGGTGGACACTGAAGCTTTCTTT. The encoded protein is CASNKQVDTEAFF. J is TRBJ1-1 and V is TRBV19; possible D gene TRBD1, 5 bases. The germline V gene has CDR1 LNHDA and CDR2 SQIVND (reference sequence). V lost 7 bases, J lost 3 bases, and 12 bases lay in between. The CDR3 has 13 amino acids.

V is TRBV29-1 and J is TRBJ1-1; TRBD1 aligns across 8 bases. This CDR3 comprises 14 residues. Germline assignment: CDR1 SQVTM and CDR2 ANQGSEA. The V and J ends lost 6 bases and 0 bases, in that order; junction bases with no gene match: 6. The CDR3 DNA reads TGCAGCGTCAAAGGACAGGGAATGAACACTGAAGCTTTCTTT. The encoded protein is CSVKGQGMNTEAFF.

This clone showed up just a few times. The chain is built from TRBV5-4 and TRBJ1-1, with 11 nucleotides matching TRBD1. The V gene end was trimmed by 5 bases and the J gene end by 3 bases; junction bases not matched to a gene: 6. Germline V gene lookup returns CDR1 SGHNT and CDR2 YYREEE (reference sequence). This CDR3 has 15 amino acids. The CDR3 DNA follows: TGTGCCAGCAGTCCTCAGGGACAGGGGGACACTGAAGCTTTCTTT. Protein sequence: CASSPQGQGDTEAFF.

With respect to this clone: One end of the junction varies from germline; a read error may be responsible. CDR3 residues: CASSLAASGAPTGELFF. For the CDR3, the DNA is TGTGCTAGCAGCTTAGCGGCTAGCGGGGCTCCCACCGGGGAGCTGTTTTTT. The chain joins TRBV7-7 to TRBJ2-2, with 9 positions matching TRBD2. The CDR3 sequence is 17 residues long. Germline V gives CDR1 SSHAT, CDR2 FNYEAQ (reference sequence).

At least ten counts were recorded for this clone. The chain uses TRBV19 and TRBJ1-1; TRBD1 might be the D (5 bases). V lost 5 bases and J lost 2, with 12 bases in between. Germline V gene lookup returns CDR1 LNHDA and CDR2 SQIVND (reference sequence). The CDR3 contains 14 residues. The CDR3 is CASSSDSRNTEAFF. In DNA form, the CDR3 reads TGTGCCAGTAGTTCCGACAGTCGTAACACTGAAGCTTTCTTT.

This chain uses TRBV19 with TRBJ1-1, with TRBD1 matching 9 bases. The CDR3 extends over 16 amino acids. Germline CDR1 LNHDA, CDR2 SQIVND (reference sequence). V trimming: 2 bases; J trimming: 6 bases; junction bases outside the gene matches: 10. The CDR3 here is CASSIPDRDRAAEAFF. CDR3 bases: TGTGCCAGTAGTATACCTGACAGGGACAGGGCAGCTGAAGCTTTCTTT.

The chain combines TRBV6-5 with TRBJ2-5; D is undetermined. The J call is uncertain, as TRBJ2-7 better fits the DNA end. The CDR3 sequence is 13 residues long. Germline V lookup: CDR1 MNHEY, CDR2 SVGAGI. In DNA, the CDR3 is TGTGCCAGCCGCCCAAGCAGGTCCTACGAGCAGTACTTC. This codes for CASRPSRSYEQYF.

This clone turned up a few times. This is likely a read error, given that the CDR3 carries no conserved phenylalanine or tryptophan at its end. The limits of the CDR3 on the DNA are not certain, so only TCRdb's listed CDR3 is given. This chain connects TRBV2 to TRBJ1-1; TRBD1 is the table's D call and was not checked against the DNA. The CDR3 contains 12 residues when both ends are counted. Germline-derived CDR1 and CDR2 are SNHLY and FYNNEI. The CDR3 protein is CASSEGTHTLPL.

The DNA of the CDR3 is TGCGCCAGCAGCAAATCGGACCGACAGGGAAGTGGTACGGCGAACACTGAAGCTTTCTTT. Translated: CASSKSDRQGSGTANTEAFF. This chain connects TRBV5-1 to TRBJ1-1, with 7 bases matching TRBD1. There are 20 residues in the CDR3. The germline V gene encodes CDR1 SGHRS and CDR2 YFSETQ. J lost 1 base, V lost 4 bases, and 22 bases had no gene match. The full variable domain, with the rest looked up from reference TRBV5-1 and TRBJ1-1, is KAGVTQTPRYLIKTRGQQVTLSCSPISGHRSVSWYQQTPGQGLQFLFEYFSETQRNKGNFPGRFSGRQFSNSRSEMNVSTLELGDSALYLCASSKSDRQGSGTANTEAFFGQGTRLTVV.

The sample holds one count of this clone. This chain uses TRBV7-2 with TRBJ1-5; D is ambiguous. Germline CDR1 is SGHTA and CDR2 is FQGNSA. V lost 4 bases and J lost 2, with 18 bases in between. The CDR3 length is 17 residues. CDR3: CASSSEPGWGGNQPQHF. CDR3 sequence (DNA): TGTGCCAGCAGCTCTGAGCCGGGCTGGGGAGGCAATCAGCCCCAGCATTTT.

This clone has only a few counts. The genes are TRBV27 and TRBJ1-4; TRBD1 might be the D (6 bases). Germline CDR1 reads MNHEY; CDR2 reads SMNVEV (reference sequence). The ends were cut back, 2 bases at V and 7 bases at J, with 14 bases in the middle. CDR3 length: 15 amino acids. The CDR3 DNA sequence: TGTGCCAGCAGTTTAAGTCGGGGGGCCAGTGAAAAACTGTTTTTT. Its protein is CASSLSRGASEKLFF.

This clone was detected only once. CDR3 DNA: TGTGCCAGCAGCGTAGTGCAGGGAGGGTCAGGGGAGCTGTTTTTT. As protein: CASSVVQGGSGELFF. V is TRBV9 and J is TRBJ2-2, with 7 bases identical to TRBD2. This CDR3 has 15 residues. The trim removed 0 bases at V and 8 bases at J, leaving 7 bases unmatched. The germline gives CDR1 SGDLS, CDR2 YYNGEE.

The rearrangement joins TRBV12-5 to TRBJ2-7; TRBD2 might be the D (5 bases). Trimming left V 1 base short and J 4 bases short, with 11 bases between. The germline gives CDR1 LGHNT, CDR2 FRNRAP. The CDR3 loop spans 14 amino acids. The chain's CDR3 is CASGLARGGYEQYF. CDR3 in DNA: TGTGCTAGTGGTTTGGCCCGGGGTGGGTACGAGCAGTACTTC.